This TCR beta chain was captured by sequencing in a study of response to subunit inactivated influenza vaccine. TCRdb re-called the RT-PCR reads through MiXCR, storing one row per CDR3 protein. The data contain around 530,000 distinct CDR3 sequences, 15% to 20% of them singletons. Germline V gene lookup returns CDR1 SGHTA and CDR2 FQGNSA. The CDR3 covers 13 residues. The V end was cut by 1 base, the J end by 11 bases, with 14 bases between. Findings and caveats of the study: Every seasonal influenza vaccination brings in few new T cells, the authors suggested.

A word on this clonotype: Its cognate antigen is unknown.

The chain has TRBV7-2 and TRBJ1-1; no clear D gene. The clonotype comes from a man aged 45 to 75 who received an inactivated influenza vaccine. The input for sequencing was CD4+ T cells sorted from PBMCs, taken less than 25 months after vaccination. CDR3 loop: CASSLGEAPGAFF. CDR3 nucleotides: TGTGCCAGCAGCTTAGGTGAGGCCCCCGGGGCTTTCTTT. The variable domain in full, with the rest retrieved from reference TRBV7-2 and TRBJ1-1, is GAGVSQSPSNKVTEKGKDVELRCDPISGHTALYWYRQSLGQGLEFLIYFQGNSAPDKSGLPSDRFSAERTGGSVSTLTIQRTQQEDSAVYLCASSLGEAPGAFFGQGTRLTVV.